This T cell receptor beta chain was documented in a study of OX40 agonist ivuxolimab in advanced cancers. As for the study in general: With ivuxolimab, an agonistic anti-OX40 (CD134) antibody, patients were treated.

The study, taken as a whole, reports: Compared with CD4+, CD8+ T cells on average had more expanded clones.

Generated by immunoSEQ multiplex PCR, the TCRdb table keeps only in-frame clones and is missing some. The data hold 80,000 to 85,000 clones, with about 86% observed a single time. Concerning this clone itself: Its cognate antigen is unknown.

Per the germline V gene, CDR1 is SGHNT and CDR2 is YYREEE (reference sequence). The length of the CDR3 is 16 residues. The V and J ends lost 4 bases and 8 bases, in that order; junction bases with no gene match: 7. The material sequenced was CD4+ or CD8+ T cells sorted from blood, taken in a trial of the OX40 agonist ivuxolimab. The clonotype originates from an adult with an advanced solid tumor such as melanoma, head and neck, liver or kidney cancer. This sequence joins TRBV5-4 and TRBJ2-1, with 15 nucleotides matching TRBD2. The CDR3 DNA sequence: TGTGCCAGCAGCCCCGGGGGACTAGCGGGGGGCGATGAGCAGTTCTTC. This gives the protein CASSPGGLAGGDEQFF.